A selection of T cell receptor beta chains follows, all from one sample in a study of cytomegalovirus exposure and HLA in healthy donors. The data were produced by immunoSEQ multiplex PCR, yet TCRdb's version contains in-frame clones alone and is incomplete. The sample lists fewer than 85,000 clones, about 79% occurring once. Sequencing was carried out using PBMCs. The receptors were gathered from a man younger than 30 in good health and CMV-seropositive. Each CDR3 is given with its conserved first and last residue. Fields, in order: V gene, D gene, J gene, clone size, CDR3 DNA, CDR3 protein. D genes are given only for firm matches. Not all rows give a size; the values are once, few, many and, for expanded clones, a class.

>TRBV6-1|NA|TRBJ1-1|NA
TGTGCCAGCAAGCGGGGCCTGACCACTGAAGCTTTCTTT
CASKRGLTTEAFF
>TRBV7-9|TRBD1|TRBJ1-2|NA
TGTGCCAGCAGCTTAGCCTGGACAGGGGAGGGCTACACCTTC
CASSLAWTGEGYTF
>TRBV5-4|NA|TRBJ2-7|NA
TGTGCCAGCTCTCCAACCAATGCAGGTTACGAGCAGTACTTC
CASSPTNAGYEQYF
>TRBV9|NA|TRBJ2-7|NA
TGTGCCAGCAGCGTAGGGACTGTTCCTACCTACGAGCAGTACTTC
CASSVGTVPTYEQYF
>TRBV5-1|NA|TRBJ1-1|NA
TGCGCCAGCAGCTTTTCTTGGGGGGGGCAGAACACTGAAGCTTTCTTT
CASSFSWGGQNTEAFF
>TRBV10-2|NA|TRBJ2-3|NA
TGCGCCAGCAGTGGACTAGTTGATTCGGATACGCAGTATTTT
CASSGLVDSDTQYF
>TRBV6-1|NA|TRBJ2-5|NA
TGTGCCAGCAGTGACGGCAGGGTAGGCCAAGAGACCCAGTACTTC
CASSDGRVGQETQYF
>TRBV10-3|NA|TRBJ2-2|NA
TGTGCCATTCGATCCTCCGGCGGGCCCGGGGAGCTGTTTTTT
CAIRSSGGPGELFF
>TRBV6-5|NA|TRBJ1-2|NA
TGTGCCAGCAGTTTTCTGCAGGCGACTGGCTACACCTTC
CASSFLQATGYTF
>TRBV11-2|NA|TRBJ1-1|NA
TGTGCCAGCAGCTTAGATCACGGCATTCGGGGAGCTTTCTTT
CASSLDHGIRGAFF
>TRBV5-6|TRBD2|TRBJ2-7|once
TGTGCCAGCAGCCGGGGGGTAAAATCCTACGAGCAGTACTTC
CASSRGVKSYEQYF
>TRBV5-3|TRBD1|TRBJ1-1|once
TGTGCCAGAAGCTCATCTGATGAGGGACAGGACCGCCGAAATGCTTTCTTT
CARSSSDEGQDRRNAFF
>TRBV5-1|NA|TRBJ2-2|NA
TGCGCCAGCAGCCTACTCGCATCCGGGGAGCTGTTTTTT
CASSLLASGELFF
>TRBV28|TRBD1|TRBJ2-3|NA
TGTGCCAGCTTGGACAGGGGCACAGATACGCAGTATTTT
CASLDRGTDTQYF
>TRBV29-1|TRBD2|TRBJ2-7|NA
TGCAGCGCCTTAATAGCGGGAGAGTACGAGCAGTACTTC
CSALIAGEYEQYF
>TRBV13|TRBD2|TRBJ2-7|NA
TGTGCCAGCTGTGTGGGAGGGGCCTACGAGCAGTACTTC
CASCVGGAYEQYF
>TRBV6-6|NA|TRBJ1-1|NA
TGTGCCAGCAGTTCTCAGGGTTTTGAAGCTTTCTTT
CASSSQGFEAFF
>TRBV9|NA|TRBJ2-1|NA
TGTGCCAGCCAAAAAGTGAGCTCCTACAATGAGCAGTTCTTC
CASQKVSSYNEQFF
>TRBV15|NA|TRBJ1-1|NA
TGTGCCACCAGCAGAGTCCGGGGGACCCACGGCACTGAAGCTTTCTTT
CATSRVRGTHGTEAFF
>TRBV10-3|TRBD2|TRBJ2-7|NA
TGTGCCAGCGGGGGGAGGAACGAGCAGTACTTC
CASGGRNEQYF
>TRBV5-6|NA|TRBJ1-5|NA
TGTGCCAGCAGCCCGGCGGCGGGAGGTGGGAATCAGCCCCAGCATTTT
CASSPAAGGGNQPQHF
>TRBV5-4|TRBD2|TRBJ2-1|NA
TGTGCCAGCAGCCCGGCCCTAGCGGGATATAGCTCCTACAATGAGCAGTTCTTC
CASSPALAGYSSYNEQFF
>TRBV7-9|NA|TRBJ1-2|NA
TGTGCCAGCAGCTTAGACATTACAGGGAAGAGGGGCTACACCTTC
CASSLDITGKRGYTF
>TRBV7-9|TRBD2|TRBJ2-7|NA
TGTGCCAGCAGCTTCGCGGGAGGGACCTACGAGCAGTACTTC
CASSFAGGTYEQYF
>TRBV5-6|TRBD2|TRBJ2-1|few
TGTGCCAGCAGCTTTTTTAGCGGGAGTTACAATGAGCAGTTCTTC
CASSFFSGSYNEQFF
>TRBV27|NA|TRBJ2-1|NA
TGTGCCAGCAGTTTCCCGGAGCTGAATGAGCAGTTCTTC
CASSFPELNEQFF
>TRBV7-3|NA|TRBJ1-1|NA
TGTGCCAGCGGAAGGGACACGAACACTGAAGCTTTCTTT
CASGRDTNTEAFF
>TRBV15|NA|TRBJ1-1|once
TGTGCCACCAGCAGAGATAGGCAGGTGAACACTGAAGCTTTCTTT
CATSRDRQVNTEAFF
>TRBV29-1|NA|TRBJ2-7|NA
TGCAGCGTTTGGTTATCGAGCTCCTACGAGCAGTACTTC
CSVWLSSSYEQYF
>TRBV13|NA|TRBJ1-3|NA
TGTGCCAGCAGTCCTATTAACTCTGGAAACACCATATATTTT
CASSPINSGNTIYF
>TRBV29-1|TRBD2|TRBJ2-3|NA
TGCAGCGTTGATGGCGGGAGGAGCCGTACGCAGTATTTT
CSVDGGRSRTQYF
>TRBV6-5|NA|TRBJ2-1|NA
TGTGCCAGCAGTTACGTGGTGCGGGGACCCAATGAGCAGTTCTTC
CASSYVVRGPNEQFF
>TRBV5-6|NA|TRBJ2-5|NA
TGTGCCAGCACCTCAGGGGAGACCCAGTACTTC
CASTSGETQYF
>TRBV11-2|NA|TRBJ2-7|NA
TGTGCCAGCAGCTACTACTACGAGCAGTACTTC
CASSYYYEQYF
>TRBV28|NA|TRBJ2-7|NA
TGTGCCAGCAGGGCTGCTAGCCCACCCTACGAGCAGTACTTC
CASRAASPPYEQYF
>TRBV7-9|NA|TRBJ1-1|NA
TGTGCCAGCAGCTACACAGGGTTGAACACTGAAGCTTTCTTT
CASSYTGLNTEAFF
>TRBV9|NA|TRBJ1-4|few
TGTGCCAGCAGCGTAGGGCAGGGTCATGAAAAACTGTTTTTT
CASSVGQGHEKLFF
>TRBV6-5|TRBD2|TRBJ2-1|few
TGTGCCAGCACCGGACTAGCGGGAAAGGATGAGCAGTTCTTC
CASTGLAGKDEQFF
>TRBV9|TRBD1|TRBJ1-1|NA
TGTGCCAGCAGCCTGACAGGGGGGAACACTGAAGCTTTCTTT
CASSLTGGNTEAFF
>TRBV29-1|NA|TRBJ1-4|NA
TGCAGCGTTGAAGACCCTACCACGCGGACAACTAATGAAAAACTGTTTTTT
CSVEDPTTRTTNEKLFF
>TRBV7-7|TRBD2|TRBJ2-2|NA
TGTGCTAGCAGCTCGATTAGCGGGACGGGTAGTACCGGGGAGCTGTTTTTT
CASSSISGTGSTGELFF
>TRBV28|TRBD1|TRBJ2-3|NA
TGTGCCAGCAGTTTACAGGGACAGCCCACAGATACGCAGTATTTT
CASSLQGQPTDTQYF
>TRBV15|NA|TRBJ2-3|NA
TGTGCCACCAGCAGAGATCTCAGGGTCACAGATACGCAGTATTTT
CATSRDLRVTDTQYF
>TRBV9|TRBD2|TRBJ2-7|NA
TGTGCCAGCAGCGTAGAGGTGGGACTAGCGGGCCTGGAGCAGTACTTC
CASSVEVGLAGLEQYF
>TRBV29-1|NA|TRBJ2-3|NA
TGCAGCGGTGGAAGGGGCCACGAGGATACGCAGTATTTT
CSGGRGHEDTQYF
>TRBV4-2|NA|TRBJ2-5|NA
TGTGCCAGCAGCCAAGATCTAGGGAGGACTTACCAAGAGACCCAGTACTTC
CASSQDLGRTYQETQYF